Each of the 10 T cell receptor beta chains below was sequenced from the same sample in a study of T cell repertoires in cytomegalovirus infection. One entry per CDR3 protein, called by TCRdb with MiXCR from the reads. The table includes approximately 240,000 distinct CDR3 sequences, around 12% detected once. Sample: PBMCs. Receptors were obtained from a human donor in good health (CMV status not recorded). Some clones in this sample may be carry-over from other donors' samples.

Many counts were recorded for this clonotype. The rearrangement joins TRBV28 to TRBJ2-2; D is perhaps TRBD2 (6 bases). Germline values: CDR1 MDHEN, CDR2 SYDVKM. The CDR3 is 17 residues long. V was pared by 5 bases and J by 7 bases, with 23 bases between. CDR3 in amino acids: CASSLGLDESGSGELFF. In DNA form, the CDR3 reads TGTGCCAGCAGTCTAGGTCTAGACGAGTCCGGGAGCGGGGAGCTGTTTTTT.

This clonotype was picked up many times. The rearrangement uses TRBV12-3 or TRBV12-4 and TRBJ2-7, with 10 positions matching TRBD2. The CDR3 covers 14 residues. J lost 7 bases, V lost 6 bases, and 9 bases had no gene match. CDR3 region: CASSGLAVKREQYF. The CDR3 nucleotides are TGTGCCAGCAGCGGACTAGCGGTCAAGAGAGAGCAGTACTTC.

The V call is TRBV12-3 or TRBV12-4, the J call TRBJ1-6, with TRBD1 identical over 7 bases. The V segment lost 2 bases and the J segment 6 bases; nucleotides outside the gene matches: 7. The CDR3 covers 16 residues. CDR3 region: CASSLWDRFPNSPLHF. The CDR3 DNA sequence: TGTGCCAGCAGTTTATGGGACAGATTCCCTAATTCACCCCTCCACTTT.

V usage is TRBV20-1 and J usage is TRBJ1-6, with a possible D match to TRBD1 (5 bases). Trimming cost V 0 bases and J 9 bases, with 15 bases left between them. The CDR3 runs 15 residues. Per the germline V gene, CDR1 is DFQATT and CDR2 is SNEGSKA (reference sequence). The CDR3 here is CSARDPGVMSSPLHF. The DNA of the CDR3 is TGCAGTGCTAGAGATCCGGGGGTAATGAGTTCACCCCTCCACTTT.

This clonotype showed up just a few times. The rearrangement links TRBV4-1 to TRBJ1-3; 7 bases map to TRBD1. CDR3 length: 19 amino acids. The ends lost 0 bases at V and 0 bases at J; junction bases unmatched: 11. Germline-derived CDR1 and CDR2 are MGHRA and YSYEKL. CDR3: CASSQDVRTGLSSGNTIYF. In nucleotides, the CDR3 is TGCGCCAGCAGCCAAGATGTGCGGACAGGTCTCAGCTCTGGAAACACCATATATTTT.

The chain uses TRBV20-1 and TRBJ1-4; D is unclear. The CDR3 length is 13 residues. Trimming left V 3 bases short and J 7 bases short, with 12 bases between. In germline, CDR1 is DFQATT, CDR2 SNEGSKA (reference sequence). CDR3 sequence (DNA): TGCAGTGCTAGCTCCAGAGAAGGTGAAAAACTGTTTTTT. This translates into CSASSREGEKLFF.

With regard to this clonotype: Given a much more abundant clone one base away, this may be a read error. The V call is TRBV7-2, the J call TRBJ2-3; D is unresolved. The CDR3 covers 15 residues. The germline V gene encodes CDR1 SGHTA and CDR2 FQGNSA. This CDR3 reads CASSFSSYGTDSQYF. In DNA, the CDR3 is TGTGCCAGCAGCTTTTCCTCATACGGAACAGATTCGCAGTATTTT.

In its sample, this clonotype was seen many times. V gene TRBV7-2 combines with J gene TRBJ1-4, with D uncertain. The CDR3 sequence is 11 residues long. Germline CDR1 and CDR2: SGHTA and FQGNSA. V was pared by 8 bases and J by 3 bases, with 4 bases between. This CDR3 reads CASRANEKLFF. The CDR3 DNA reads TGTGCCAGCCGAGCTAATGAAAAACTGTTTTTT.

This clonotype occurred many times. This sequence joins TRBV7-3 and TRBJ1-6; 10 positions agree with TRBD1. This CDR3 spans 15 amino acids. Trimming removed 2 bases from V and 8 bases from J; junction bases left unmatched: 3. CDR1 SGHTA and CDR2 FQGTGA come from the germline V gene. The CDR3 region is CASSLAGQGYSPLHF. The CDR3 DNA reads as TGTGCCAGCAGCTTAGCGGGACAGGGGTATTCACCCCTCCACTTT.

Comments on this clonotype: A junction end diverges from the germline sequence, so it may reflect a read error. This chain uses TRBV4-1 with TRBJ1-1; tentatively, D is TRBD1 (5 bases). This CDR3 is built from 15 residues. The germline gives CDR1 MGHRA, CDR2 YSYEKL. CDR3 nucleotides: TGTGCCAGCAGCCCTTTAGGGACCATGAACACTGAAGCTTTCTTT. The encoded protein is CASSPLGTMNTEAFF.